This passage covers 18 T cell receptor beta chains from one sample sequenced in a study of PD-1 blockade in mismatch repair-deficient tumors. Profiling relied on immunoSEQ multiplex PCR, and the TCRdb table lists in-frame clones only, not all of them. The table includes around 68,000 clones, around 73% detected once. Source: peripheral blood, taken 2 weeks after starting pembrolizumab. These receptor sequences come from an adult with mismatch repair-deficient cancer.

On this clone itself: The junction shows a germline mismatch at one end, possibly a read error. This chain connects TRBV5-1 to TRBJ1-2; D is perhaps TRBD1 (6 bases). The CDR3 is 14 amino acids. Looked up from germline, CDR1 is SGHRS and CDR2 is YFSETQ. CDR3 sequence (DNA): TGTGCCAGCAGCCCGAGGGGGAGTCCAGGTGGCTACACCTTC. It encodes CASSPRGSPGGYTF.

This chain connects TRBV19 to TRBJ1-3, with a possible D match to TRBD1 (6 bases). V was shortened by 8 bases and J by 2 bases, with 10 bases between the two germline ends. The CDR3 extends over 13 amino acids. In germline, CDR1 is LNHDA, CDR2 SQIVND (reference sequence). The CDR3 DNA reads TGTGCCAGTGGATGGGGGCCTGGAAACACCATATATTTT. Its translation: CASGWGPGNTIYF.

The chain combines TRBV6-5 with TRBJ1-1; D is undetermined. V lost 5 bases and J lost 1, with 5 bases in between. The germline V gene has CDR1 MNHEY and CDR2 SVGAGI. This CDR3 region has 12 residues. The CDR3 region is CASSRKNTEAFF. CDR3 DNA: TGTGCCAGCAGTCGAAAGAACACTGAAGCTTTCTTT.

The genes are TRBV2 and TRBJ2-5, with 9 bases matching TRBD2. The CDR3 loop spans 18 amino acids. The V gene end was trimmed by 5 bases and the J gene end by 6 bases; junction bases not matched to a gene: 19. In germline, CDR1 is SNHLY, CDR2 FYNNEI. The CDR3, as DNA: TGTGCCAGCAGTTCATTATCCGGGGCGGGAGGGCCTGGACAGACCCAGTACTTC. This gives the protein CASSSLSGAGGPGQTQYF.

The gene calls are TRBV29-1 and TRBJ1-1; 8 bases agree with TRBD1. Trimming at V came to 7 bases and at J to 2 bases, leaving 6 bases not matched to a gene. This CDR3 contains 13 residues. Germline CDR1 is SQVTM and CDR2 is ANQGSEA. This CDR3 is CSAWTGPNTEAFF. In DNA form, the CDR3 reads TGCAGCGCCTGGACAGGGCCCAACACTGAAGCTTTCTTT. Based on the CDR3 plus reference TRBV29-1 and TRBJ1-1, the full variable domain is SAVISQKPSRDICQRGTSLTIQCQVDSQVTMMFWYRQQPGQSLTLIATANQGSEATYESGFVIDKFPISRPNLTFSTLTVSNMSPEDSSIYLCSAWTGPNTEAFFGQGTRLTVV.

This chain joins TRBV6-5 and TRBJ2-7; no clear D. Trimming left V 4 bases short and J 2 bases short, with 6 bases between. The CDR3 sequence is 12 residues long. Germline CDR1 reads MNHEY; CDR2 reads SVGAGI. In DNA form, the CDR3 reads TGTGCCAGCAGTTCCCCCACCTACGAGCAGTACTTC. This encodes CASSSPTYEQYF.

This chain connects TRBV19 to TRBJ2-7; 7 bases map to TRBD2. This CDR3 is 15 amino acids long. V was clipped by 5 bases and J by 7 bases; unmatched bases: 14. CDR1 is LNHDA and CDR2 is SQIVND in the germline V gene (reference sequence). CDR3 sequence (DNA): TGTGCCAGTAGTCCTCGACGGGGGGTGGGGTCGGAGCAGTACTTC. The encoded protein is CASSPRRGVGSEQYF.

This clone appeared once. The chain uses TRBV6-6 and TRBJ1-3; the D gene is possibly TRBD1 (5 bases). This CDR3 contains 15 residues. Trimming stripped 5 bases from V and 0 bases from J, with 11 bases between. Germline V CDR1 and CDR2: MNHNY, SVGAGI (reference sequence). CDR3 sequence: CASSPGRLSGNTIYF. The CDR3 DNA reads TGTGCCAGCAGTCCGGGACGCCTCTCTGGAAACACCATATATTTT.

The chain carries TRBV4-1 and TRBJ1-4, with 8 bases that match TRBD1. Germline-derived CDR1 and CDR2 are MGHRA and YSYEKL. This CDR3 has 15 residues. After removal of 6 bases from V and 7 bases from J, the junction contained 10 bases not matched to a gene. The CDR3 reads CASSTQGALGEKLFF. The DNA for the CDR3 is TGCGCCAGCAGTACCCAGGGGGCTCTGGGTGAAAAACTGTTTTTT.

The chain combines TRBV30 with TRBJ2-2, with D perhaps matching TRBD2 (5 bases). This CDR3 has 18 residues. Germline V lookup: CDR1 GTSNPN, CDR2 SVGIG (reference sequence). V was pared by 3 bases and J by 2 bases, with 22 bases between. CDR3 sequence (DNA): TGTGCCTGGAGCCCCCTATTGAGGGAACACCCTAACACCGGGGAGCTGTTTTTT. It specifies CAWSPLLREHPNTGELFF.

The V call is TRBV4-3, the J call TRBJ2-1; D might be TRBD1 (5 bases). The CDR3 covers 11 residues. V gave up 4 bases and J gave up 11 bases, with 9 bases separating them. Germline lookup yields CDR1 LGHNA and CDR2 YSLEER. CDR3 residues: CASSLRGQQFF. In DNA form, the CDR3 reads TGCGCCAGCAGCCTTAGGGGTCAGCAGTTCTTC.

V is TRBV6-6 and J is TRBJ2-2; D unclear. This CDR3 spans 14 amino acids. Germline V lookup: CDR1 MNHNY, CDR2 SVGAGI (reference sequence). V lost 0 bases and J 5 bases, leaving 7 bases between the germline ends. This CDR3 reads CASSYSLGTGELFF. The CDR3 region has the DNA TGTGCCAGCAGTTACTCTTTGGGGACCGGGGAGCTGTTTTTT.

The chain recombines TRBV5-4 with TRBJ2-7, with D possibly matching TRBD1 (5 bases). Trimming pared 4 bases from V and 5 bases from J, leaving 16 bases between. CDR3 size: 14 residues. The germline CDR1 and CDR2 sequences are SGHNT and YYREEE (reference sequence). The CDR3 loop is CASSPVGQGNEQYF. CDR3 bases: TGTGCCAGCAGCCCGGTGGGCCAGGGCAACGAGCAGTACTTC.

This clone was seen only once. This chain joins TRBV5-6 and TRBJ2-1; the D is unclear. Germline CDR1 SGHDT, CDR2 YYEEEE. The ends were cut back, 0 bases at V and 4 bases at J, with 8 bases in the middle. The CDR3 loop spans 14 amino acids. CDR3 nucleotide sequence: TGTGCCAGCAGCTTGGATAGTCTTTACAATGAGCAGTTCTTC. Its translation: CASSLDSLYNEQFF.

The chain joins TRBV7-8 to TRBJ2-7; possibly TRBD1 for D (5 bases). The CDR3 has 13 residues. CDR1 is SGHVS, CDR2 FQNEAQ, per germline. V was trimmed by 1 base and J by 5 bases, leaving 9 bases between them. Here the CDR3 reads CASSLEGSDEQYF. CDR3 bases: TGTGCCAGCAGCTTAGAGGGGTCGGACGAGCAGTACTTC.

As regards this clone: Other DNA sequences in this sample translate to the same CDR3. This chain uses TRBV18 with TRBJ1-3; D is uncertain. Deletions cut 2 bases from V and 4 bases from J, with 6 bases between. The germline CDR1 and CDR2 sequences are KGHSH and LQKENI. This CDR3 has 13 residues. The CDR3 DNA reads as TGTGCCAGCTCACCAGAGAGGGGAAACACCATATATTTT. It is translated as CASSPERGNTIYF.

V gene TRBV7-9 combines with J gene TRBJ2-7, with D perhaps matching TRBD1 (6 bases). V dropped 5 bases and J dropped 2 bases, with 13 bases sitting between them. In germline, CDR1 is SEHNR, CDR2 FQNEAQ (reference sequence). The CDR3 is 14 residues long. DNA of the CDR3: TGTGCCAGCAGCCAAAACAGGGACGCCTACGAGCAGTACTTC. Amino acid sequence: CASSQNRDAYEQYF.

The chain is built from TRBV18 and TRBJ2-3, with D possibly matching TRBD2 (5 bases). The CDR3 length is 15 residues. V dropped 2 bases and J dropped 2 bases, with 11 bases sitting between them. The germline V gene encodes CDR1 KGHSH and CDR2 LQKENI. CDR3 sequence: CASSPSPEDTDTQYF. CDR3 coding DNA: TGTGCCAGCTCACCATCCCCGGAGGACACAGATACGCAGTATTTT.